This T cell receptor (beta chain) was identified during a study of blood T cell repertoires in COVID-19. This clone appeared a single time. The repertoire was sequenced with immunoSEQ multiplex PCR; TCRdb's copy has only in-frame clones and lacks some. The table has under 150,000 clones, roughly 88% seen once. The source is a man over 45 with acute or convalescent COVID-19. The sequenced sample consisted of peripheral blood.

The DNA of the CDR3 is TGTGCCAGCAGTTACACCTCCCGGACAGTGAACTATGGCTACACCTTC. Translated, it gives CASSYTSRTVNYGYTF. The chain employs TRBV6-2 or TRBV6-3 and TRBJ1-2, with a weak D call TRBD1 (6 bases). The length of the CDR3 is 16 residues. V dropped 2 bases and J dropped 2 bases, with 15 bases sitting between them. Looked up from germline, CDR1 is MNHEY and CDR2 is SVGEGT.